This T cell receptor beta chain was sequenced in a study of identical twins (dated by TCRdb to about 2016). About the investigation overall: To test whether fetal clonotypes persist, this study deep-sequenced TCR alpha and beta repertoires from monozygotic twins, from unrelated adults of various ages, and from cord blood. To rule out contamination, the twin experiments were replicated at different times with different library preparation protocols.

Every donor in the study was a healthy Caucasian. General conclusions and limits of the study: Compared with coincidental sharing between unrelated individuals, an excess of low generation-probability sequences was observed among out-of-frame TCR alpha sequences shared between twins. Invariant T cells such as MAIT and iNKT could partly confound zero-insertion analyses, although diverse VJ usage argued against such confounding for most clonotypes. Fewer insertions were carried by abundant cord blood beta clonotypes, a similar but weaker trend appeared in young adult naive repertoires, and no such trend appeared in memory repertoires. Because the same donors could not be followed over many years, the conclusions depended on cross-sectional statistical analysis. In beta out-of-frame sequences, excess twin sharing was weaker, because having fewer shared sequences lowered the signal-to-noise ratio. In monozygotic twins, recombination models systematically underestimated out-of-frame TCR alpha sharing, but the models matched the sharing seen between unrelated individuals.

Preparation of the library involved 5' RACE. Sequencing used an Illumina HiSeq 2000. A universal primer binding site was added through template switching, and the final cDNA carried a unique molecular identifier so that TCR cDNA molecules could be counted accurately. First-strand cDNA for TCR alpha and beta chains was synthesized from specific primers in the conserved constant-segment region. To control for contamination, every cDNA library was double barcoded, receiving both a SMART-Mk sample barcode and Illumina barcodes. Two successive PCR steps introduced TruSeq adapter sequences along with Illumina sample barcodes. TCR alpha and beta cDNA libraries were sequenced on the Illumina HiSeq platform with custom primers. Concerning the study's data processing: Raw reads were processed with MiGEC to extract unique molecular identifiers, and MiXCR was used to determine CDR3 positions. For each individual, recombination models were inferred using an EM algorithm with the repgenHMM and IGoR tools. The tcR package in R was used for shared clonotype analysis, with sharing normalized by the product of cloneset sizes. Out-of-frame nonproductive sequences were analyzed to study raw recombination free of thymic and clonal selection effects. TCRdb's own reprocessing of the public reads used fastp at Q25 and MiXCR and kept productive beta chains. Every distinct CDR3 protein forms one entry, paired with its most common genes and DNA. The V and J calls follow TCRdb's processing rather than the paper's. The table for this sample lists 1.5 million to 2 million distinct CDR3 sequences; less than 35% of them were counted only once. Around 0.3% of the sample goes to the ten largest clones.

The CDR3 spans 16 residues, from the cysteine through the phenylalanine. Kept here is only the CDR3 DNA, which spans 48 bases and is read in frame from base 1. CDR1 and CDR2, looked up from the germline V gene, are SNHLY and FYNNEI. Compared with germline, V lacks 2 bases and J lacks 7 bases; bases without a gene match: 6. Comment on this clonotype: Its specific antigen is unknown. No quality values exist for individual bases; no much larger clone is one base distant.

Sequenced: cord blood. The rearranged chain carries TRBV2 and TRBJ2-1, and 12 junction bases match TRBD2. The source of this sequence is a newborn girl in good health. The sequenced DNA: TGTGCCAGCAGTGAATGGCTAGCGGGGGGGCGGAATGAGCAGTTCTTC. Its amino acids are CASSEWLAGGRNEQFF. The entire variable domain, with the stretches around the CDR3 drawn from the reference TRBV2 and TRBJ2-1 proteins, is EPEVTQTPSHQVTQMGQEVILRCVPISNHLYFYWYRQILGQKVEFLVSFYNNEISEKSEIFDDQFSVERPDGSNFTLKIRSTKLEDSAMYFCASSEWLAGGRNEQFFGPGTRLTVL.